This T cell receptor beta chain is drawn from a study of blood T cell repertoires in COVID-19 (dated by TCRdb to the early 2020s). In the study overall: Collaborator samples came from the United States, Italy and Spain and covered acute and convalescent phases of COVID-19. The prospective study material was composed of cDNA or gDNA derived from T cells, B-cell-depleted T cells, or PBMCs. Subjects who had been exposed to COVID-19, were actively infected with it, or had recovered from it provided the deeply sampled blood TCRbeta repertoires that made up the dataset. A freely available public database, intended as a resource for researchers studying the immune response to SARS-CoV-2, is where the repertoires were released. Samples came from the ongoing ImmuneRACE study (first 160 participants) plus 1,254 subjects from 6 global collaborators. The sample metadata nearly always contained a de-identified subject ID, COVID-19 status, age in years and sex. Where available, HLA class I and class II types were obtained from metadata supplied by the sample provider rather than from assay-based typing. The investigation overall reported the following: How much clinical and demographic metadata was included differed by source and by participant, and the metadata was provided uncurated.

Here V drops 3 bases and J drops 7 bases, and the junction holds 6 bases not matched to any gene. The CDR3 runs 15 residues from the cysteine to the phenylalanine. Just the 45-base CDR3 DNA is kept, in frame starting at base 1. CDR1 and CDR2 are read off the germline V gene (reference sequence) as SGHNT and YYREEE. The collaborating institutions used their own protocols to collect whole blood in K2EDTA tubes. Collaborator samples were shipped for TCRbeta analysis as frozen whole blood, isolated PBMCs, or DNA extracted from either sample type. The immunoSEQ Assay, a bias-controlled multiplex PCR, was used to amplify TCRbeta CDR3 regions from genomic DNA. The authors' analysis ran thus. Within the assay, amplification of reference gene primers was used to estimate how many nucleated cells each sample contained. Sequence reads were collapsed and filtered to measure the absolute abundance of every unique TCRbeta CDR3 rearrangement. For each sample, productive Simpson clonality was calculated as the square root of Simpson's diversity index across productive rearrangements. Drawn from immuneACCESS, this table holds only the in-frame rearrangements with V and J called that TCRdb kept. Clones are partly lost; checked studies trace under half to an unresolved V gene and leave the rest unexplained. That table furnishes V, J and clone size, whereas the DNA furnished D and trimming. For this sample the table gives approximately 35,000 clones, of which 85% were detected only once. About 9.7% of the sample lies in the top ten.

This clone was found once. It has no known antigen specificity. Base qualities are not recorded, but no much larger clone differs from it by a single base. The TCR originated in a man older than 75 with active COVID-19. The rearranged segments are TRBV5-4 and TRBJ2-2; 10 bases in the junction line up with TRBD2. Sequenced: peripheral blood. The DNA sequence reads TGTGCCAGCAGCTCCCCTAGCGGGGGTATCGGGGAGCTGTTTTTT. This yields the protein CASSSPSGGIGELFF.